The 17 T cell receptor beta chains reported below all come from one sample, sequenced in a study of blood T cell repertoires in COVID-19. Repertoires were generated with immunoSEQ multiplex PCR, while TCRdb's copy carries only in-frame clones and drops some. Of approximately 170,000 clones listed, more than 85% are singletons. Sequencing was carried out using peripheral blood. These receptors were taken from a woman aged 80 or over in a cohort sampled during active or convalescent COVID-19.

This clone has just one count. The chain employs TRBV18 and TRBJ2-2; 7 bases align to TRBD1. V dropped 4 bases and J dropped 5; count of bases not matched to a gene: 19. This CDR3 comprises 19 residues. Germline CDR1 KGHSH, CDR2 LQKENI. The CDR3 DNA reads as TGTGCCAGCTCACTAATCGACCCAATCGGGACAGCCTCAACCGGGGAGCTGTTTTTT. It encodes CASSLIDPIGTASTGELFF. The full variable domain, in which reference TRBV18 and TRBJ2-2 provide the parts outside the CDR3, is NAGVMQNPRHLVRRRGQEARLRCSPMKGHSHVYWYRQLPEEGLKFMVYLQKENIIDESGMPKERFSAEFPKEGPSILRIQQVVRGDSAAYFCASSLIDPIGTASTGELFFGEGSRLTVL.

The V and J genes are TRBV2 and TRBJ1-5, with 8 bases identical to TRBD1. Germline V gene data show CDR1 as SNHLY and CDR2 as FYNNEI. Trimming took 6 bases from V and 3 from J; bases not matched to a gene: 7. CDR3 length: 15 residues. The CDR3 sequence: CASRTGTGHNQPQHF. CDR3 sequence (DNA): TGTGCCAGCAGGACCGGGACAGGTCACAATCAGCCCCAGCATTTT.

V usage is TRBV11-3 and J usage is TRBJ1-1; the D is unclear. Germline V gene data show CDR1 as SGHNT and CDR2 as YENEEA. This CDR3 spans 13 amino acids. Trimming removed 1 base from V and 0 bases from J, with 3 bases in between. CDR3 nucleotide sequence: TGTGCCAGCAGCTTAGGAGTGAACACTGAAGCTTTCTTT. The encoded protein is CASSLGVNTEAFF.

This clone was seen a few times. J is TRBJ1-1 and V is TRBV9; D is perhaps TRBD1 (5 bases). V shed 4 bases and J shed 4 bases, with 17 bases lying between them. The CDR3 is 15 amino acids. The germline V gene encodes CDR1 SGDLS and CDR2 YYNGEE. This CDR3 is CASSPSGGVGTEAFF. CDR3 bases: TGTGCCAGCAGCCCCAGTGGAGGGGTTGGCACTGAAGCTTTCTTT.

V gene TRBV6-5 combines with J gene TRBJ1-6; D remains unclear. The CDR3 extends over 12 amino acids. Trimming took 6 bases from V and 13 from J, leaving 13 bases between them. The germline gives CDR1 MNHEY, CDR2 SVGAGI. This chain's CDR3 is CASSLTGSPLHF. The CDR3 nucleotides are TGTGCCAGCAGCTTGACTGGATCTCCCCTCCACTTT.

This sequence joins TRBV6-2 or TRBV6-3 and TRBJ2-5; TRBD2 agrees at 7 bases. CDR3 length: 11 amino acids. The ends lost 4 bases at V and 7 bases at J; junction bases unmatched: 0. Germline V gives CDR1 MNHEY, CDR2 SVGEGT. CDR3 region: CASSWGGTQYF. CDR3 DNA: TGTGCCAGCAGTTGGGGGGGGACCCAGTACTTC.

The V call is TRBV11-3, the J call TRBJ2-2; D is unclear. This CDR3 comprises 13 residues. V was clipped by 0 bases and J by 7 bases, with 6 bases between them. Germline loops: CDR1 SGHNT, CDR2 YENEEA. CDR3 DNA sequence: TGTGCCAGCAGCTTAGAATCGGTCGGGGAGCTGTTTTTT. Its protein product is CASSLESVGELFF. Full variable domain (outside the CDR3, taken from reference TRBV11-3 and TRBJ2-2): EAGVVQSPRYKIIEKKQPVAFWCNPISGHNTLYWYLQNLGQGPELLIRYENEEAVDDSQLPKDRFSAERLKGVDSTLKIQPAELGDSAVYLCASSLESVGELFFGEGSRLTVL.

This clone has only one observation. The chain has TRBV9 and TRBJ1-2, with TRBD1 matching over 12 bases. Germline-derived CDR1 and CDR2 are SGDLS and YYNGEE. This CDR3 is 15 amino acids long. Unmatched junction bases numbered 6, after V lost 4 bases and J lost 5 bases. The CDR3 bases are TGTGCCAGCAGCCTCCCGGGACAGGGGGCGTATGGCTACACCTTC. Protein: CASSLPGQGAYGYTF.

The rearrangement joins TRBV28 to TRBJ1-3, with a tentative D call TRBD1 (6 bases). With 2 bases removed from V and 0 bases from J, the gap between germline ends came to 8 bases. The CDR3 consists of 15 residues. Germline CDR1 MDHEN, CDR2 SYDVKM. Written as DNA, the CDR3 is TGTGCCAGCAGTTTAGGACAGTTCTCTGGAAACACCATATATTTT. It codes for CASSLGQFSGNTIYF.

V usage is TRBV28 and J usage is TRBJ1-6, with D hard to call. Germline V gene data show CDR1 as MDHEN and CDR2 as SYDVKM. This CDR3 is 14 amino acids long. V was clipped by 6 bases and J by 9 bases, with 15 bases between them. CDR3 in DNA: TGTGCCAGCAGCCCTCGAGGGTGGGGTTCACCCCTCCACTTT. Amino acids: CASSPRGWGSPLHF.

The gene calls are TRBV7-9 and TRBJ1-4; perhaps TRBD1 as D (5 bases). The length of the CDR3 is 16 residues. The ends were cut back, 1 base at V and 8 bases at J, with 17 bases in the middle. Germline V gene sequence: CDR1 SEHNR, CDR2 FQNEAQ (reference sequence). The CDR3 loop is CASSLGIGGFQEKLFF. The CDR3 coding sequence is TGTGCCAGCAGCTTAGGCATCGGGGGGTTCCAAGAAAAACTGTTTTTT.

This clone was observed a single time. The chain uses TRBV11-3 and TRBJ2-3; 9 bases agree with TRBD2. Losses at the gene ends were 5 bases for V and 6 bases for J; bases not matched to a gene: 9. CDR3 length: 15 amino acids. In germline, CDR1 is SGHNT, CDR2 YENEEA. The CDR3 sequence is CASSLRVAGVDTQYF. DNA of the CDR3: TGTGCCAGCAGCCTTAGGGTAGCGGGGGTGGATACGCAGTATTTT.

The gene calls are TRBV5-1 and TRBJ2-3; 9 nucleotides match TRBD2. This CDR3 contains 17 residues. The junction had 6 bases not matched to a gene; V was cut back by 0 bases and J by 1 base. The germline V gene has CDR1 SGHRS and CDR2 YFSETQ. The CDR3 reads CASSLGSSGVRTDTQYF. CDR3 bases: TGCGCCAGCAGCTTGGGATCTAGCGGGGTCCGCACAGATACGCAGTATTTT.

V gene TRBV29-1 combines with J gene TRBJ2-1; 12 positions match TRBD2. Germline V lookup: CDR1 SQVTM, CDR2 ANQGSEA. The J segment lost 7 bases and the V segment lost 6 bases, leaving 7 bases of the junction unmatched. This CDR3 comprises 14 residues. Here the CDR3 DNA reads TGCAGCGTCCTGCGACTAGCGGGAGATAATGAGCAGTTCTTC. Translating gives CSVLRLAGDNEQFF.

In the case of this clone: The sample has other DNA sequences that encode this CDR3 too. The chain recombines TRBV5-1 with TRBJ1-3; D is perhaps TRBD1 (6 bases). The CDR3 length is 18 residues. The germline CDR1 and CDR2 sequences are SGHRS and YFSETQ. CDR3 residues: CASSKVAGTPTSGNTIYF. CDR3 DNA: TGCGCTAGCTCCAAGGTGGCAGGGACACCGACGTCTGGAAACACCATATATTTT.

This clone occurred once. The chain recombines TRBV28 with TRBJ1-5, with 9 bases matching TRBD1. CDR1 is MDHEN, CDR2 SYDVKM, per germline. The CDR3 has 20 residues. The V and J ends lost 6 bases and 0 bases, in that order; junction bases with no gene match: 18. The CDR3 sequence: CASRWLGATGGRTSNQPQHF. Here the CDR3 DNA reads TGTGCCAGCAGGTGGTTAGGGGCGACAGGGGGACGCACTAGCAATCAGCCCCAGCATTTT.

CDR3 coding DNA: TGTGCCAGCAGTGAACTAGCGGGGGGAGGTTCAGATACGCAGTATTTT. Amino acids: CASSELAGGGSDTQYF. The chain is built from TRBV6-1 and TRBJ2-3; 11 nucleotides align to TRBD2. Germline CDR1 is MNHNS and CDR2 is SASEGT. The CDR3 consists of 16 residues. J lost 4 bases, V lost 2 bases, and 5 bases had no gene match.